The text below deals with one T cell receptor beta chain. This clonotype was detected only a few times. The antigen it recognizes is unknown. Per-base quality was not reported, and no clone a single base away is much larger than it. The junction carries 11 bases between V and J, which are trimmed by 3 bases and 0 bases respectively. From the germline V gene, CDR1 is SGHDN and CDR2 is FVKESK. The CDR3 starts with the cysteine, ends with the phenylalanine, and has 15 residues. Only the CDR3 portion is preserved as DNA: 45 bases, with reading frame beginning at the first base. The data derive from a study of identical twins (dated by TCRdb to the mid-2010s). Looking at the study overall: The study deep-sequenced TCR alpha and beta repertoires from monozygotic twins, unrelated adults of various ages and cord blood to test whether fetal clonotypes persist. To rule out contamination, the twin experiments were replicated at different times with different library preparation protocols.

Every donor was a healthy Caucasian. Three pairs of female monozygotic twins, all aged roughly 18 to 30 years, made up the twin cohort. Peripheral blood mononuclear cells were the source from which RNA for the TCR libraries was isolated. Broad study findings and their caveats: Because the same donors could not be followed over many years, the conclusions relied on cross-sectional statistical analysis. Compared with coincidental sharing between unrelated individuals, out-of-frame TCR alpha sequences shared between twins showed an excess of sequences with low generation probability. Fewer insertions were carried by abundant cord blood beta clonotypes; a weaker similar trend was observed in young adult naive repertoires, while no such trend was observed in memory repertoires. A weaker excess of twin sharing was found in beta out-of-frame sequences because the signal-to-noise ratio was lowered by fewer shared sequences. Recombination models systematically underestimated out-of-frame TCR alpha sharing in monozygotic twins but agreed with sharing between unrelated individuals. Zero-insertion analyses could be partly confounded by invariant T cells such as MAIT and iNKT, although diverse VJ usage argued against such confounding for most clonotypes.

Library preparation was by 5' RACE. Sequencing used an Illumina HiSeq 2000. A universal primer binding site was introduced by template switching, and a unique molecular identifier was present in the final cDNA, enabling accurate counting of TCR cDNA molecules. Specific primers in the conserved constant-segment region were used to synthesize first-strand cDNA for the TCR alpha and beta chains. To control for contamination, every cDNA library was double barcoded, receiving both a SMART-Mk sample barcode and Illumina barcodes. TruSeq adapter sequences and Illumina sample barcodes were added in two successive PCR steps. The TCR alpha and beta cDNA libraries were sequenced on the Illumina HiSeq platform using custom primers. Per the authors' processing: Unique molecular identifiers were extracted from raw reads with MiGEC, and CDR3 positions were determined with MiXCR. For each individual, recombination models were inferred using an EM algorithm with the repgenHMM and IGoR tools. Shared clonotype analysis was performed with the tcR package in R, normalizing sharing by the product of cloneset sizes. To study raw recombination without the effects of thymic and clonal selection, out-of-frame nonproductive sequences were analyzed. TCRdb passed the public sequencing reads through fastp at Q25 and MiXCR, retaining productive beta sequences. Every CDR3 protein is listed once, alongside the most common genes and DNA of its rows. These V and J calls are TCRdb output, not the study's own analysis. Present in this sample are approximately 890,000 distinct CDR3 sequences, around an eighth of which were seen just once. The ten most abundant clones make up roughly 1.5% of the sample.

The same data also contributed to another study, on yellow fever vaccine responses in identical twins. As that second study puts it: The T cell response to vaccination in identical twins was reported by the authors to appear partly convergent and partly personalized. In identical twins, the study followed T cell clones that responded to the vaccine with precision.

The source is a woman between 18 and 29 years old in good health. Specimen: PBMCs. The rearrangement joined TRBV14 to TRBJ2-5, and the D gene may be TRBD1, 5 bases matching. The DNA sequence is given as TGTGCCAGCAGCCATAGACAGACGTACCAAGAGACCCAGTACTTC. This sequence encodes CASSHRQTYQETQYF.